This T cell receptor beta chain was identified during a study of blood T cell repertoires in COVID-19. Study at large: COVID-19 samples, acute and convalescent, were from the United States, Italy and Spain. T cells, B-cell-depleted T cells, or PBMCs supplied cDNA or gDNA.

Trimming at V came to 3 bases and at J to 2 bases, leaving 7 bases not matched to a gene. The CDR3 consists of 16 residues. The germline gives CDR1 LNHNV, CDR2 YYDKDF (reference sequence). Only in-frame clones appear in the TCRdb table, and some are missing; sequencing was by immunoSEQ multiplex PCR. Of about 300,000 clones in the sample, 90% were seen once. Assignment of participants to cohorts was predicated upon participant-reported clinical history. The V and J genes are TRBV15 and TRBJ2-3; 8 positions agree with TRBD1. The sequencing input was PBMCs or T cells enriched from blood (not recorded which). The TCR was taken from a woman aged 18-29 years with acute COVID-19. The CDR3 nucleotides are TGTGCCACCAGCAGGGGGACAGGACCCAACACAGATACGCAGTATTTT. Protein sequence: CATSRGTGPNTDTQYF.